This T cell receptor beta chain derives from a study of cytomegalovirus exposure and HLA in healthy donors. Study as a whole: Among roughly 190 million T cells, an earlier analysis found 90 million to 130 million unique TCR beta sequences. Study results and caveats: A few chains linked to CMV were shown in vitro to be specific for CMV antigens.

The PCR ran on 60 Vbeta and 13 Jbeta primers. Libraries were prepared by immunoSEQ multiplex PCR; TCRdb keeps only in-frame clonotypes and omits some of them. The repertoire holds roughly 290,000 clones, with about four fifths as singletons. Concerning this clone itself: Its antigen is unknown.

Specimen: PBMCs. This TCR was recovered from a girl aged 2-9 years in good health and CMV-seronegative.

The CDR3 here is CASSGPSGGEYEQYF. CDR3 coding DNA: TGTGCCAGCTCCGGTCCTAGCGGGGGGGAATACGAGCAGTACTTC. The J gene is TRBJ2-7, the V gene TRBV18; TRBD2 matches at 12 bases. CDR1 is KGHSH, CDR2 LQKENI, per germline. This CDR3 comprises 15 residues. Trimming took 6 bases from V and 4 from J; bases not matched to a gene: 7.